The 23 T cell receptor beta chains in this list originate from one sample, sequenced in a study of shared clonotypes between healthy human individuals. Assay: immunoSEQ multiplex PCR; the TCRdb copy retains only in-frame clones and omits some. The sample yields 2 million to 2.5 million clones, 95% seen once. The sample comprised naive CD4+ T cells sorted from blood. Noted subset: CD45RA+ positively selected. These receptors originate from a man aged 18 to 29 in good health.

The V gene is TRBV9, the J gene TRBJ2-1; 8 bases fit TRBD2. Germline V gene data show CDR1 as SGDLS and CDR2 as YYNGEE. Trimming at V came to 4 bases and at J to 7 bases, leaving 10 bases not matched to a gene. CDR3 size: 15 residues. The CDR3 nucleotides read TGTGCCAGCAGCCCCCGGGAGGGCCGAGGAAATGAGCAGTTCTTC. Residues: CASSPREGRGNEQFF.

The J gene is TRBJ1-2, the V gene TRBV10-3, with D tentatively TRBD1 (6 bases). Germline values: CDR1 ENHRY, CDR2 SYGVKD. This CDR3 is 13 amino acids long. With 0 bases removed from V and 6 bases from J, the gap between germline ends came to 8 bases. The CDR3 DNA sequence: TGTGCCATCAGTGAGTCGGAGGGGGATGGCTACACCTTC. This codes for CAISESEGDGYTF.

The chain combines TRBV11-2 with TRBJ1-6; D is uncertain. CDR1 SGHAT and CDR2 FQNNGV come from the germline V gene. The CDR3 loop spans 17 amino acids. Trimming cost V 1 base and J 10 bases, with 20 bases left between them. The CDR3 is CASSLVLGAPGRSPLHF. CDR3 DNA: TGTGCCAGCAGCTTAGTATTAGGAGCACCAGGCAGATCACCCCTCCACTTT.

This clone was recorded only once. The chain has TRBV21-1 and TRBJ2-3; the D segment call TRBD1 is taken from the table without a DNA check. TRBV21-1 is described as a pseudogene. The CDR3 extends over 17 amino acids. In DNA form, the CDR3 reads TGTGCCAGCAGCAAAGGGAGTGGCCAGGGTAGCACAGATACGCAGTATTTT. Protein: CASSKGSGQGSTDTQYF.

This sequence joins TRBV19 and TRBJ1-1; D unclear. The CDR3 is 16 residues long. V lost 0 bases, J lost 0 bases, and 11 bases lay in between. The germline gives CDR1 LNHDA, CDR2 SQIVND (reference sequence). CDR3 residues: CASSIDRRAVNTEAFF. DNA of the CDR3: TGTGCCAGTAGTATAGATCGGAGGGCGGTGAACACTGAAGCTTTCTTT.

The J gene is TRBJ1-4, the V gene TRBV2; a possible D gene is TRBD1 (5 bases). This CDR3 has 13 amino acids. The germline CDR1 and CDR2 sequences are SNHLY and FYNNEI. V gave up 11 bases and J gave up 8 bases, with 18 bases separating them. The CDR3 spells CAGKTELNEKLFF. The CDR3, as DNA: TGTGCCGGGAAGACAGAGCTTAACGAAAAACTGTTTTTT.

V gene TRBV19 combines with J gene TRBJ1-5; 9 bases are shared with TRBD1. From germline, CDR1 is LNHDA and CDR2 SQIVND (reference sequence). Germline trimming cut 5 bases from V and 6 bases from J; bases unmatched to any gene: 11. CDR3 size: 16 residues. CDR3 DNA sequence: TGTGCCAGTAGTTTACCAGGGACAGGGATGGGTCAGCCCCAGCATTTT. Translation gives CASSLPGTGMGQPQHF.

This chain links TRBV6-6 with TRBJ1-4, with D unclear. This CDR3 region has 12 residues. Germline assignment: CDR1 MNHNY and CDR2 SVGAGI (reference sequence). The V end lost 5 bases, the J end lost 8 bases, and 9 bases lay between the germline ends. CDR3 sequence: CASSTPSEKLFF. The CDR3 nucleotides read TGTGCCAGCAGTACCCCGTCGGAAAAACTGTTTTTT.

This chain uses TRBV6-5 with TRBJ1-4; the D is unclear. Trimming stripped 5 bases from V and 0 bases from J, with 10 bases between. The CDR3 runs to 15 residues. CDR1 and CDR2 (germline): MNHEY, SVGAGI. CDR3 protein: CASSQGPTTNEKLFF. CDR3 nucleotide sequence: TGTGCCAGCAGTCAAGGGCCAACAACTAATGAAAAACTGTTTTTT.

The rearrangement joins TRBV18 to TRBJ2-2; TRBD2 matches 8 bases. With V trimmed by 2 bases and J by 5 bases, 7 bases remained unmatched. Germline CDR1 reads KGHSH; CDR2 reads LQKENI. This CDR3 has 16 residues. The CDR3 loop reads CASSPISGSTTGELFF. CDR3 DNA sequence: TGTGCCAGCTCACCAATCAGCGGGAGTACTACCGGGGAGCTGTTTTTT.

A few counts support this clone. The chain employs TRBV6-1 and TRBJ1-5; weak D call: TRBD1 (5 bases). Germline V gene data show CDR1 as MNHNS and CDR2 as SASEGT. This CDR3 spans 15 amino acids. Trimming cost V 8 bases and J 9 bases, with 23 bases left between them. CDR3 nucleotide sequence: TGTGCCAGCGTCCGGGACGTCTCATATGGGTTGCCCCAGCATTTT. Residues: CASVRDVSYGLPQHF.

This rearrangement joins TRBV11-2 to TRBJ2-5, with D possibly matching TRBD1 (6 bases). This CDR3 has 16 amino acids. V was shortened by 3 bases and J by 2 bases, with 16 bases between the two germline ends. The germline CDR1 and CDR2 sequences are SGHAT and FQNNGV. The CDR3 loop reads CASSFLTGSWQETQYF. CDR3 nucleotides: TGTGCCAGCAGCTTCCTTACAGGGAGCTGGCAAGAGACCCAGTACTTC.

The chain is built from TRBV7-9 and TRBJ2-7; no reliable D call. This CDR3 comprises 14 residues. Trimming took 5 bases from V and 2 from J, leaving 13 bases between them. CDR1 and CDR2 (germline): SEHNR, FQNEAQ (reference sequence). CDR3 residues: CASSGRTSTYEQYF. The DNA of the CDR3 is TGTGCCAGCAGCGGACGGACCTCTACCTACGAGCAGTACTTC.

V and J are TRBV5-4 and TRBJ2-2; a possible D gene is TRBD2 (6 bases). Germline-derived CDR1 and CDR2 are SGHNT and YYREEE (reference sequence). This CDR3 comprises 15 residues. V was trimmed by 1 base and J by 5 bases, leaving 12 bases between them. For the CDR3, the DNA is TGTGCCAGCAGCTTGCCGGGAGAAACAACCGGGGAGCTGTTTTTT. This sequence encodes CASSLPGETTGELFF.

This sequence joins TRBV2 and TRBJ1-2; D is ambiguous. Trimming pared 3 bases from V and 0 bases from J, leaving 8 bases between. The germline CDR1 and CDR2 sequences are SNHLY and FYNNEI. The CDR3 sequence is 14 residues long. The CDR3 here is CASSDPRANYGYTF. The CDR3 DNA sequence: TGTGCCAGCAGTGACCCGCGAGCTAACTATGGCTACACCTTC. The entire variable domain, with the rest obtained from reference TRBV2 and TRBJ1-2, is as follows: EPEVTQTPSHQVTQMGQEVILRCVPISNHLYFYWYRQILGQKVEFLVSFYNNEISEKSEIFDDQFSVERPDGSNFTLKIRSTKLEDSAMYFCASSDPRANYGYTFGSGTRLTVV.

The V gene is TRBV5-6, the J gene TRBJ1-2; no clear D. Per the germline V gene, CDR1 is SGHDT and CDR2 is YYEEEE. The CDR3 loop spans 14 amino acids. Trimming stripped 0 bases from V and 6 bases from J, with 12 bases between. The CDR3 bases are TGTGCCAGCAGCTTGGGAGGCCCAACCAATGGCTACACCTTC. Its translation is CASSLGGPTNGYTF.

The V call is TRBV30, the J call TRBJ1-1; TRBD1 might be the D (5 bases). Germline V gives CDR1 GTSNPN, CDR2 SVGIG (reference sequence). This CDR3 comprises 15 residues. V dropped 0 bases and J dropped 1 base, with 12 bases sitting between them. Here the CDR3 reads CAWSVTHRGNTEAFF. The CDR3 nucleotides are TGTGCCTGGAGTGTAACTCATAGGGGGAACACTGAAGCTTTCTTT.

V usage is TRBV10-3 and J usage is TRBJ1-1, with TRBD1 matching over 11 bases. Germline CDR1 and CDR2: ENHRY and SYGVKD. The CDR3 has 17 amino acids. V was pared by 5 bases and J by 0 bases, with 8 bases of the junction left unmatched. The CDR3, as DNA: TGTGCCATCAGTCGGACAGGGGGCTTCAATATGAACACTGAAGCTTTCTTT. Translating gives CAISRTGGFNMNTEAFF.

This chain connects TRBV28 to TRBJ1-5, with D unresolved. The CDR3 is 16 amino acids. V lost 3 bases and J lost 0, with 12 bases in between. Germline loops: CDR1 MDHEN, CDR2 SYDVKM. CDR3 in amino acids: CASSFGSPSSNQPQHF. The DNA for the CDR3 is TGTGCCAGCAGTTTTGGGTCCCCGAGTAGCAATCAGCCCCAGCATTTT. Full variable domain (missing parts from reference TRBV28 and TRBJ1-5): DVKVTQSSRYLVKRTGEKVFLECVQDMDHENMFWYRQDPGLGLRLIYFSYDVKMKEKGDIPEGYSVSREKKERFSLILESASTNQTSMYLCASSFGSPSSNQPQHFGDGTRLSIL.

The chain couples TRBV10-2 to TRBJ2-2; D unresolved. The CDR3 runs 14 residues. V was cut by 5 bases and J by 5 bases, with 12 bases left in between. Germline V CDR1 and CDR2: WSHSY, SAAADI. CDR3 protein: CASSLTERTGELFF. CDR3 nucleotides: TGCGCCAGCAGTCTAACAGAGAGAACCGGGGAGCTGTTTTTT.

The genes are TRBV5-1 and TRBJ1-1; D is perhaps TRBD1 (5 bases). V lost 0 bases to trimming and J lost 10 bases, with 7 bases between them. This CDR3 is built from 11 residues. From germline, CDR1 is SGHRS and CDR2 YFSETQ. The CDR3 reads CASSLEGRAFF. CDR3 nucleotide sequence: TGCGCCAGCAGCTTGGAGGGGCGAGCTTTCTTT.

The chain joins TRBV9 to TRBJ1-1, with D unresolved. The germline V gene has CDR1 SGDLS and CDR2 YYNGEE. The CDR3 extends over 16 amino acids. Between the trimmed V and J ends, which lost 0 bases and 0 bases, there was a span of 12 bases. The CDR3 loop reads CASSVVSSTLNTEAFF. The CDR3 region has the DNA TGTGCCAGCAGCGTAGTCAGCTCCACCTTGAACACTGAAGCTTTCTTT.

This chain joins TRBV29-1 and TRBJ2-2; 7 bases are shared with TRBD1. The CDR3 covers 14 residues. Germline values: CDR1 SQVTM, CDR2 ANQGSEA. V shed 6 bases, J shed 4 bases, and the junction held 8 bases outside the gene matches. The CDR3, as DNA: TGCAGCGTGGGGGACAGCGCGAGCACCGGGGAGCTGTTTTTT. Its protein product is CSVGDSASTGELFF.